This entry concerns a single T cell receptor beta chain. Its target is not known. In the PCR, 60 Vbeta and 13 Jbeta primers were used. Generated by immunoSEQ multiplex PCR, the TCRdb table keeps only in-frame clones and is missing some. The sample contains roughly 200,000 clones, about nine tenths of which appear only once. Germline V gene lookup returns CDR1 DFQATT and CDR2 SNEGSKA (reference sequence). The V and J ends lost 6 bases and 1 base respectively, with 6 bases between them. The CDR3 loop spans 11 amino acids. The data originate from a study of cytomegalovirus exposure and HLA in healthy donors. Study results and caveats: TRBV6-2, TRBV6-3 and some other V segments were excluded as indistinguishable. As was reported, the classifier diagnosed cytomegalovirus status with high specificity and sensitivity.

The sample was PBMCs. The sequence was collected from a boy aged 2 to 9 in good health and CMV-seronegative. The chain couples TRBV20-1 to TRBJ1-1, with a tentative D call TRBD1 (5 bases). The CDR3 region has the DNA TGCAGTGCCAGGGCGAACACTGAAGCTTTCTTT. Protein sequence: CSARANTEAFF.